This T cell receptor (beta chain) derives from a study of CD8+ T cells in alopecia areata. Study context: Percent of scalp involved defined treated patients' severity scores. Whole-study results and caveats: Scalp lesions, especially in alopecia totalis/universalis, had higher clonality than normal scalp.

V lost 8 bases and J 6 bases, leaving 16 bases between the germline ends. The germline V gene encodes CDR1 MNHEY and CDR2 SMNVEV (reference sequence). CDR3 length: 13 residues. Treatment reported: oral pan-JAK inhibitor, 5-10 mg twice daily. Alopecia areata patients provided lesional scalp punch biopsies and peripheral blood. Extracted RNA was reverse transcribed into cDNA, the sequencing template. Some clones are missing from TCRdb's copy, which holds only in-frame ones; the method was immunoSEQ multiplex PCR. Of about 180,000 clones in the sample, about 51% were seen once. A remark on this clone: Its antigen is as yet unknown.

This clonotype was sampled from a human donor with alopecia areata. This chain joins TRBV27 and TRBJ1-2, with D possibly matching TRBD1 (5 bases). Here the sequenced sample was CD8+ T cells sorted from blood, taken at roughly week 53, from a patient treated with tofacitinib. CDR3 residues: CASGGGKDHGYTF. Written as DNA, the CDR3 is TGTGCCAGCGGCGGGGGAAAAGATCATGGCTACACCTTC.